Listed here are 17 T cell receptor beta chains from one sample, sequenced in a study of T cells after yellow fever vaccination (dated 2019 in TCRdb). Receptors were amplified or captured by 5' RACE. TCRdb lists the instrument as Illumina HiSeq 2500. Using fastp trimming at Q25 and MiXCR clonotype assembly, TCRdb reanalyzed the public sequencing data and kept in-frame beta chains. Each entry merges the rows of one CDR3 protein and shows their most common DNA and genes. This sample holds some 350,000 distinct CDR3 sequences; 6.2% were observed only once. 15% of the sample is taken by the ten largest. In the paper's terms, the treatment or condition label means: live attenuated yellow fever vaccine strain. The sequenced sample was PBMCs, obtained 5 days after the yellow fever booster vaccination. These receptors were obtained from a man younger than 45 who received the YFV17D yellow fever vaccine.

The chain couples TRBV7-9 to TRBJ2-1; 14 bases are a match to TRBD2. The CDR3 consists of 15 residues. The V and J ends lost 11 bases and 4 bases, in that order; junction bases with no gene match: 7. The germline CDR1 and CDR2 sequences are SEHNR and FQNEAQ (reference sequence). The CDR3 loop reads CAGPRLAGGYNEQFF. CDR3 nucleotides: TGTGCCGGCCCGCGACTAGCGGGAGGGTACAATGAGCAGTTCTTC.

The chain links TRBV27 to TRBJ2-7; 9 positions match TRBD1. This CDR3 region has 16 residues. Germline-derived CDR1 and CDR2 are MNHEY and SMNVEV (reference sequence). V gave up 5 bases and J gave up 4 bases; unmatched junction bases: 12. The CDR3 coding sequence is TGTGCCAGCAGTCCATATTCGGGGACAGGGAGGTACGAGCAGTACTTC. Its translation is CASSPYSGTGRYEQYF.

Points on this clonotype: One end of the junction does not line up with germline, which may come from a read error. The rearrangement uses TRBV30 and TRBJ2-5; 9 bases are a match to TRBD2. CDR3 size: 14 residues. Looked up from germline, CDR1 is GTSNPN and CDR2 is SVGIG (reference sequence). The CDR3 loop reads CTWSVVAGEETQYF. For the CDR3, the DNA is TGTACCTGGAGTGTAGTAGCGGGAGAAGAGACCCAGTACTTC.

This clonotype turned up a few times. V gene TRBV5-6 combines with J gene TRBJ2-1, with unresolved D. Trimming took off 1 base at V and 7 bases at J, with 12 bases between the two ends. Germline V gene sequence: CDR1 SGHDT, CDR2 YYEEEE. CDR3 length: 14 amino acids. The CDR3 DNA reads TGTGCCAGCAGCTTGTTACAATCTACTAATGAGCAGTTCTTC. Its protein is CASSLLQSTNEQFF.

Ten or more counts support this clonotype. The chain recombines TRBV20-1 with TRBJ1-3; D is unclear. V lost 3 bases, J lost 3 bases, and 3 bases lay in between. In germline, CDR1 is DFQATT, CDR2 SNEGSKA (reference sequence). This CDR3 contains 11 residues. CDR3 amino acids: CSASVGNTIYF. The CDR3 nucleotides read TGCAGTGCTAGTGTTGGAAACACCATATATTTT.

This clonotype has a count of ten or more. The gene calls are TRBV2 and TRBJ2-7; D may match TRBD1 or TRBD2 (5 bases each). V lost 7 bases, J lost 2 bases, and 9 bases lay in between. Germline V gives CDR1 SNHLY, CDR2 FYNNEI. This CDR3 comprises 12 residues. The CDR3 sequence is CASTGPTYEQYF. As DNA, the CDR3 is TGTGCCAGCACGGGACCGACCTACGAGCAGTACTTC.

This clonotype was seen at least ten times. The chain couples TRBV4-1 to TRBJ2-1; 10 bases match TRBD1. Germline V gene data show CDR1 as MGHRA and CDR2 as YSYEKL. The CDR3 spans 16 residues. The V segment lost 4 bases and the J segment 5 bases; nucleotides outside the gene matches: 8. The DNA of the CDR3 is TGCGCCAGCAGCCTTGGGACAGGGGAGGCCAACAATGAGCAGTTCTTC. Its translation: CASSLGTGEANNEQFF.

This clonotype was seen a handful of times. The CDR3 loop reads CASSFDSSNQPQHF. The CDR3 nucleotides read TGTGCCAGCAGTTTCGACAGTAGCAATCAGCCCCAGCATTTT. The genes are TRBV7-2 and TRBJ1-5; D is perhaps TRBD1 (5 bases). The germline V and J ends were trimmed by 6 bases and 0 bases, with 9 bases remaining between them. CDR1 SGHTA and CDR2 FQGNSA come from the germline V gene. The CDR3 is made up of 14 amino acids.

The chain uses TRBV12-3 or TRBV12-4 and TRBJ2-2; tentative D call: TRBD1 (6 bases). V lost 5 bases and J lost 4, with 14 bases in between. The CDR3 sequence is 15 residues long. This CDR3 reads CASSPTGVTTGELFF. The CDR3 DNA is TGTGCCAGCAGTCCGACAGGTGTCACCACCGGGGAGCTGTTTTTT.

This clonotype was observed a handful of times. This chain uses TRBV6-2 or TRBV6-3 with TRBJ2-7, with 13 bases that match TRBD2. CDR1 is MNHEY, CDR2 SVGEGT, per germline. J lost 4 bases, V lost 6 bases, and 12 bases had no gene match. The CDR3 totals 17 residues. Written as DNA, the CDR3 is TGTGCCAGCAGCCTCGGGACTAGCGGGACCCTCAGTTACGAGCAGTACTTC. Its protein is CASSLGTSGTLSYEQYF.

This clonotype has at least ten counts. This chain uses TRBV3-1 with TRBJ2-1; D is possibly TRBD2 (5 bases). The V end was cut by 3 bases, the J end by 4 bases, with 13 bases between. CDR3 length: 15 amino acids. The germline gives CDR1 LGHDT, CDR2 YNNKEL (reference sequence). This CDR3 reads CASSQPTRKYNEQFF. DNA of the CDR3: TGTGCCAGCAGCCAGCCAACTAGAAAGTACAATGAGCAGTTCTTC.

This clonotype occurred a few times. The chain links TRBV15 to TRBJ1-3, with D uncertain. Germline V gives CDR1 LNHNV, CDR2 YYDKDF (reference sequence). Trimming removed 4 bases from V and 0 bases from J, with 16 bases in between. The CDR3 runs 17 residues. The CDR3 DNA is TGTGCCACCAGCACCGGCGCCACGGACCTCTCTGGAAACACCATATATTTT. This encodes CATSTGATDLSGNTIYF.

This rearrangement joins TRBV6-1 to TRBJ2-7, with 13 bases identical to TRBD2. In germline, CDR1 is MNHNS, CDR2 SASEGT. There are 14 residues in the CDR3. The ends lost 8 bases at V and 5 bases at J; junction bases unmatched: 6. CDR3 sequence reads: CASAWTSGSHEQYF. CDR3 in DNA: TGTGCCAGCGCCTGGACTAGCGGGAGCCACGAGCAGTACTTC.

The chain employs TRBV12-3 or TRBV12-4 and TRBJ2-3; TRBD2 aligns across 9 bases. Germline trimming cut 5 bases from V and 9 bases from J; bases unmatched to any gene: 9. The CDR3 runs 14 residues. The CDR3 reads CASSDSGRGGTQYF. DNA for the CDR3: TGTGCCAGCAGTGATAGCGGGAGAGGCGGAACGCAGTATTTT.

This chain links TRBV7-2 with TRBJ2-7, with 10 bases aligning to TRBD1. This CDR3 spans 15 amino acids. V was pared by 0 bases and J by 4 bases, with 3 bases of the junction left unmatched. CDR1 and CDR2 (germline): SGHTA, FQGNSA. CDR3 sequence (DNA): TGTGCCAGCAGCTTAGCGGGACAGGGGCGTTACGAGCAGTACTTC. It yields the protein CASSLAGQGRYEQYF.

This clonotype appeared many times. V usage is TRBV20-1 and J usage is TRBJ1-2, with TRBD1 identical over 7 bases. The J segment lost 5 bases and the V segment lost 3 bases, leaving 6 bases of the junction unmatched. The germline V gene encodes CDR1 DFQATT and CDR2 SNEGSKA (reference sequence). The CDR3 length is 13 residues. CDR3: CSASADRAYGYTF. The DNA for the CDR3 is TGCAGTGCTAGTGCCGACAGGGCGTATGGCTACACCTTC.

The table lists this clonotype with a few counts. The J gene is TRBJ2-7, the V gene TRBV10-3; D not certain. This CDR3 has 13 residues. Germline-derived CDR1 and CDR2 are ENHRY and SYGVKD. The V and J ends lost 7 bases and 1 base respectively, with 11 bases between them. In DNA form, the CDR3 reads TGTGCCATCACAGAAAGCGCATCCTACGAGCAGTACTTC. Translated: CAITESASYEQYF.